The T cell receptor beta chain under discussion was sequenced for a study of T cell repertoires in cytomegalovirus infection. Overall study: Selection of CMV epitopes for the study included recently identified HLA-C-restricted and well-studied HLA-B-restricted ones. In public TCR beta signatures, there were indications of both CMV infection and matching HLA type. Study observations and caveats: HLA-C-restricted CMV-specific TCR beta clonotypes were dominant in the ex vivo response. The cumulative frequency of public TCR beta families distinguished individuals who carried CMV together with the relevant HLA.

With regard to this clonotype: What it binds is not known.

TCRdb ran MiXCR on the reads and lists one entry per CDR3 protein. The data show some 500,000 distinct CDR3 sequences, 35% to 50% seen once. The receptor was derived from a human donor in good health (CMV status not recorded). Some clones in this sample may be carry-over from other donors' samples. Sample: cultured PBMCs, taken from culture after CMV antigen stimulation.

CDR3 DNA: TGTGCCAGCAGCCAAGATCAGGGTCTGGCACCCCTCCACTTT. This translates into CASSQDQGLAPLHF. This chain joins TRBV3-1 and TRBJ1-6; tentatively, D is TRBD1 (5 bases). The length of the CDR3 is 14 residues. CDR1 LGHDT and CDR2 YNNKEL come from the germline V gene (reference sequence). V was shortened by 0 bases and J by 11 bases, with 11 bases between the two germline ends. Filled out from reference TRBV3-1 and TRBJ1-6, the complete variable domain reads DTAVSQTPKYLVTQMGNDKSIKCEQNLGHDTMYWYKQDSKKFLKIMFSYNNKELIINETVPNRFSPKSPDKAHLNLHINSLELGDSAVYFCASSQDQGLAPLHFGNGTRLTVT.